The entry below gives a single TCR beta chain sequence along with its context. This clone was seen a few times. It lacks a known antigen. The sample holds no much larger clone one base away, and base qualities are not on file. Enrolling through a virtual design, the prospective study's participants ranged in age from roughly 18 to 90 years and lived across roughly 23 United States geographic areas. To assign participants to cohorts, the prospective study relied on clinical history that participants themselves reported in a screening survey and a study questionnaire. ImmuneRACE Cohort 3 recovered participants were defined by two consecutive negative NP/OP PCR tests, healthcare professional clearance, or symptom resolution. In the prospective study, whole blood, serum and a nasopharyngeal or oropharyngeal swab were collected from each participant by mobile phlebotomists. Prospective study participants could optionally give additional blood draws and questionnaires over an approximately two-month period. Prospective study blood samples were shipped either frozen or at room temperature before DNA extraction.

This record belongs to a study of blood T cell repertoires in COVID-19 (dated by TCRdb to 2020 to 2022). Context from the whole study: The collaborator samples originated in the United States, Italy and Spain and spanned the acute and convalescent phases of COVID-19. The prospective study material was composed of cDNA or gDNA derived from T cells, B-cell-depleted T cells, or PBMCs. The repertoires were made available in a free public database intended to serve as a resource for research on the immune response to SARS-CoV-2. The samples were drawn from the first 160 participants of the ongoing ImmuneRACE study and from 1,254 subjects provided by 6 global collaborators. HLA class I and class II types, where available, came from metadata supplied by the sample provider rather than from assay-based typing. Sample metadata almost always included a de-identified subject ID, COVID-19 status, age in years and sex. The dataset comprised deeply sampled blood TCRbeta repertoires from subjects exposed to, actively infected with, or recovered from COVID-19.

What the authors observed across the whole study: The quantity of clinical and demographic metadata differed by source and by participant and was supplied without curation.

TCRbeta CDR3 regions were amplified from genomic DNA using the immunoSEQ Assay, a bias-controlled multiplex PCR. In the authors' own workflow: The number of nucleated cells in each sample was estimated by amplification of reference gene primers within the assay. To quantify the absolute abundance of each unique TCRbeta CDR3 rearrangement, sequence reads were collapsed and filtered. Productive Simpson clonality was computed per sample as the square root of Simpson's diversity index over productive rearrangements. TCRdb obtained this table from immuneACCESS and retained in-frame rearrangements with V and J assigned. These tables miss some clones; where compared with another copy, unresolved V genes account for less than half of the shortfall, and the remainder is unexplained. V and J calls and clone size come straight from that table; D and trimming were deduced from the DNA. The table for this sample lists about 160,000 clones; 88% of them were counted only once. In total, the top ten clones hold 6.5% to 8% of the sample.

Sequenced material: PBMCs or T cells enriched from blood (not recorded which). The sequence came from a woman aged 45-65 years who had recovered from COVID-19.

The DNA reads TGTGCCAGTAGTATCCCCACAGGGGTAGGCTACACCTTC. It specifies CASSIPTGVGYTF. Here the chain combines TRBV19 and TRBJ1-2, and 7 bases in between align with TRBD1. The CDR3, cysteine through phenylalanine, is 13 amino acids long. CDR3 DNA only is kept here, 39 bases in frame from base 1. V has 3 bases trimmed and J has 8 bases trimmed; junction bases matching no gene number 6. From the germline V gene (reference sequence), CDR1 is LNHDA and CDR2 is SQIVND.